In this sample, the clone carrying this T cell receptor (beta chain) turned up once. As yet, its antigen is unknown. Naive CD8 cells comprised CD45RO-negative, CCR7-positively selected cells, excluding terminally differentiated effector memory CD45RA+ cells. The data are from a study of shared clonotypes between healthy human individuals. Whole-study context: For every donor, three CD4 naive, three CD4 memory, two CD8 naive and one CD8 memory plates were used.

The protocol was immunoSEQ multiplex PCR, while the TCRdb copy is restricted to in-frame clones and leaves out a portion. The sample yields 2 million to 2.5 million clones, about 92% seen once. The germline V gene encodes CDR1 SGHTA and CDR2 FQGNSA. V gave up 3 bases and J gave up 0 bases; unmatched junction bases: 14. CDR3 length equals 18 residues. Broader study findings: Enrolling few donors narrowed the genetic and exposure-history diversity that was represented. In a handful of donors, about 5% of naive CD4 clonotypes appeared in common. Naive subsets generally had larger estimated richness than memory subsets.

Source material: naive CD8+ T cells from PBMCs. This clonotype was sampled from a man aged 18-30 years in good health. Some clones in this sample may be carry-over from other donors' samples. The rearrangement joins TRBV7-2 to TRBJ2-7; 7 bases line up with TRBD2. CDR3 DNA sequence: TGTGCCAGCAGCTTCGGGGTGTCTAGCGGAGATTTCTCCTACGAGCAGTACTTC. Translation gives CASSFGVSSGDFSYEQYF.